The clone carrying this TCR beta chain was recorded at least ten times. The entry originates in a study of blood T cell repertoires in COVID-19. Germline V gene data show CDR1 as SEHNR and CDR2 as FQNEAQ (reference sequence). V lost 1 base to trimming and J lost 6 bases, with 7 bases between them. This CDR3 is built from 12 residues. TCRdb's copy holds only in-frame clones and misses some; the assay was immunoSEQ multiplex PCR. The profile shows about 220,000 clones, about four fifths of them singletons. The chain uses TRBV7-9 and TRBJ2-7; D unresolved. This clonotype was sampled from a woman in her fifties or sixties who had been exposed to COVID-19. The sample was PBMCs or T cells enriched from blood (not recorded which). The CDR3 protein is CASSLGSGEQYF. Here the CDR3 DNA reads TGTGCCAGCAGCTTAGGCTCGGGCGAGCAGTACTTC.